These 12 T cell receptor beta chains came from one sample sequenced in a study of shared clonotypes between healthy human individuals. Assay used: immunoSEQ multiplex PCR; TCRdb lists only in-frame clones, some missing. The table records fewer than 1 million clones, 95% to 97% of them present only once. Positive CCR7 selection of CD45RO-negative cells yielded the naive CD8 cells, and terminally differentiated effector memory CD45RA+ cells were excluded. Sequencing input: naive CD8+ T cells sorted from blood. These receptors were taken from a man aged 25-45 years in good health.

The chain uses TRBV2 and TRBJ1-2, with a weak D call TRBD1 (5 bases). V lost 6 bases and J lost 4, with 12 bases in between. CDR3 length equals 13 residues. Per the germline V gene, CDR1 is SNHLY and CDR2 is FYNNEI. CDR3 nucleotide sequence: TGTGCCAGCAGAGAGACAGACCCCTATGGCTACACCTTC. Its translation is CASRETDPYGYTF.

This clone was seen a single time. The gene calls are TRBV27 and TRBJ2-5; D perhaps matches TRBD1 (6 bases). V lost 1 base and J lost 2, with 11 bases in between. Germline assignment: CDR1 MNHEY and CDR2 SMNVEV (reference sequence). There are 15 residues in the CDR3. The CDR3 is CASSLLTGQQETQYF. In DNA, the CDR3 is TGTGCCAGCAGTTTATTAACCGGACAGCAAGAGACCCAGTACTTC.

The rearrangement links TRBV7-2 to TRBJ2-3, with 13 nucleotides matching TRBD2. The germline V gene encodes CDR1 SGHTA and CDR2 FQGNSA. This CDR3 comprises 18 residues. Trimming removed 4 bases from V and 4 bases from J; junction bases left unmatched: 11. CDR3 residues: CASSSLPRLAGGSDTQYF. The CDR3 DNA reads TGTGCCAGCAGCTCCCTACCCCGACTAGCGGGAGGCTCAGATACGCAGTATTTT.

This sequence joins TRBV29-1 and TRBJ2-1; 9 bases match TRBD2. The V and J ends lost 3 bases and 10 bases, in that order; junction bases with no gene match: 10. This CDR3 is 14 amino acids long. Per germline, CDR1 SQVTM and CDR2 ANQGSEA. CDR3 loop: CSVDGLAGSGEQFF. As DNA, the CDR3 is TGCAGCGTTGATGGGCTAGCGGGGTCGGGGGAGCAGTTCTTC.

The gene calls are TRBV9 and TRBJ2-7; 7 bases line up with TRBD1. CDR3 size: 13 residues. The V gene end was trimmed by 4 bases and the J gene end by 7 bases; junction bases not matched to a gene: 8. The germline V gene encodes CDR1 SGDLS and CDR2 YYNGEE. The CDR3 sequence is CASSPGGQPEQYF. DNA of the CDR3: TGTGCCAGCAGCCCAGGGGGTCAACCGGAGCAGTACTTC.

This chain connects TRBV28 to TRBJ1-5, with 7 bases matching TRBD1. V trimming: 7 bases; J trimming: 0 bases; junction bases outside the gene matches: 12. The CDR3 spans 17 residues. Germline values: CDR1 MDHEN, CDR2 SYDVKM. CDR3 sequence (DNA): TGTGCCAGCACTATGCTCGGACAGGTTGATAGCAATCAGCCCCAGCATTTT. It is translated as CASTMLGQVDSNQPQHF.

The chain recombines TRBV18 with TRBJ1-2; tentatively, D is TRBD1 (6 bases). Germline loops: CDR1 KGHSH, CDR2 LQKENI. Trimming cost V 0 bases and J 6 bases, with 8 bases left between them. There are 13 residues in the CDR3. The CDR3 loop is CASSPPAGDGYTF. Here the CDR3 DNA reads TGTGCCAGCTCACCACCGGCAGGGGATGGCTACACCTTC.

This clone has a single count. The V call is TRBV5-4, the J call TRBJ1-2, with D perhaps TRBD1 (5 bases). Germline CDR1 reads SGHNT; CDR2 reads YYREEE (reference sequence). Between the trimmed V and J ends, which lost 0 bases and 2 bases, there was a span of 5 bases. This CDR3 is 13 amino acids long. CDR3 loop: CASSLAGNYGYTF. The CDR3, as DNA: TGTGCCAGCAGCTTGGCAGGGAACTATGGCTACACCTTC.

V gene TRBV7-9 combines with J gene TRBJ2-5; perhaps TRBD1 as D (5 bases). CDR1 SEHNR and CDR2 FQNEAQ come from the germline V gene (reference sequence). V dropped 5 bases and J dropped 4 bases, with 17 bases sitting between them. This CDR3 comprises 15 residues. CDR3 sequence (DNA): TGTGCCAGCAGCCTACCACCTGGGGCTGGAGAGACCCAGTACTTC. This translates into CASSLPPGAGETQYF.

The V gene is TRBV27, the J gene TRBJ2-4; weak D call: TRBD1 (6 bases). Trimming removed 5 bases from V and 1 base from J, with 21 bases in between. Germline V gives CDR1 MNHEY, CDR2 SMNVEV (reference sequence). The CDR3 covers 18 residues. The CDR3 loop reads CASSPRQGLLSAKNIQYF. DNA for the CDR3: TGTGCCAGCAGTCCCCGGCAGGGGCTCCTCTCGGCCAAAAACATTCAGTACTTC.

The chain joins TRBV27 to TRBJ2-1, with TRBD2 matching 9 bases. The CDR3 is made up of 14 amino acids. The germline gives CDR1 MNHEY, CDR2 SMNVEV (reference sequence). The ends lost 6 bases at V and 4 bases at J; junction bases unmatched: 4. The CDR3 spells CASSGLAGYNEQFF. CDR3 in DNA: TGTGCCAGCAGCGGGCTAGCGGGATACAATGAGCAGTTCTTC.

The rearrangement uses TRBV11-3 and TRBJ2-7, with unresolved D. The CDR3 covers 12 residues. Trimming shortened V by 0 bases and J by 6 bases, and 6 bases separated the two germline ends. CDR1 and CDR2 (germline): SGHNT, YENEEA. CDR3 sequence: CASSLEGREQYF. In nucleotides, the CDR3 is TGTGCCAGCAGCTTAGAGGGCCGCGAGCAGTACTTC.